This entry describes one T cell receptor (beta chain). Original processing methods: Researchers report that nucleated cell counts were estimated from reference gene primer amplification. Assay used: immunoSEQ multiplex PCR; TCRdb lists only in-frame clones, some missing. That table supplies the V and J calls and clone size; D and trimming were determined from the DNA. In the table there are approximately 110,000 clones, roughly 92% of which are singletons. Trimming left V 8 bases short and J 7 bases short, with 14 bases between. The CDR3 extends over 12 amino acids. Germline lookup yields CDR1 SGHTA and CDR2 FQGTGA. Patients in Seattle were enrolled during active infection, then followed longitudinally. This entry comes from a study of blood T cell repertoires in COVID-19. Study as a whole: Sources were T cells, B-cell-depleted T cells, or PBMCs; the material itself was cDNA or gDNA.

The chain has TRBV7-3 and TRBJ1-1; tentatively, D is TRBD1 (5 bases). The source material was peripheral blood. This clonotype was obtained from a man in his forties or fifties with COVID-19, enrolled during active disease. For the CDR3, the DNA is TGTGCCAGCCCCCCCCAGGGCCTTGAAGCTTTCTTT. Encoded protein: CASPPQGLEAFF.